This T cell receptor beta chain was retrieved from a study of T cell changes during pregnancy in multiple sclerosis. V was clipped by 6 bases and J by 2 bases; unmatched bases: 7. The germline V gene encodes CDR1 MNHEY and CDR2 SVGAGI. CDR3 length equals 15 residues. The protocol was immunoSEQ multiplex PCR, while the TCRdb copy is restricted to in-frame clones and leaves out a portion. This table has over 10,000 clones, roughly 90% appearing once. The clonotype was recovered from a female donor with multiple sclerosis, enrolled in a pregnancy study. The J gene is TRBJ2-3, the V gene TRBV6-5, with 8 bases aligning to TRBD2. The sample was CD8+ T cells from peripheral blood mononuclear cells, taken in the first trimester of pregnancy. The CDR3 sequence: CASRPWRGATDTQYF. CDR3 nucleotide sequence: TGTGCCAGCAGGCCCTGGCGGGGGGCCACAGATACGCAGTATTTT.